The 22 T cell receptor beta chains reported below all come from one sample, sequenced in a study of metastatic and nonmetastatic thyroid tumors (dated by TCRdb to the early 2020s). No patient had received any treatment before thyroid surgery. Library construction relied on PCR. The data were produced on an Illumina HiSeq 4000. Through fastp at Q25 and MiXCR, TCRdb rebuilt clones from the public reads, retaining in-frame beta chains. This sample holds 25,000 to 30,000 clones; roughly 16% were observed only once. In total, the top ten clones hold about 4.8% of the sample. Sequencing was carried out using blood. The source is a female donor with papillary thyroid cancer or a benign thyroid nodule (not recorded which). Some clones in this sample may be carry-over from other donors' samples.

This clone occurred many times. V usage is TRBV4-1 and J usage is TRBJ1-2; possible D gene TRBD1, 6 bases. Germline CDR1 reads MGHRA; CDR2 reads YSYEKL. The CDR3 sequence is 15 residues long. V lost 0 bases and J 2 bases, leaving 10 bases between the germline ends. CDR3 amino acids: CASSQDTGQNYGYTF. The CDR3 DNA reads TGCGCCAGCAGCCAAGATACAGGACAGAACTATGGCTACACCTTC.

The chain is built from TRBV11-2 and TRBJ2-1; a weak D match, TRBD2 (6 bases). The CDR3 is 12 amino acids. Germline values: CDR1 SGHAT, CDR2 FQNNGV. V was trimmed by 4 bases and J by 16 bases, leaving 17 bases between them. Here the CDR3 DNA reads TGTGCCAGCAGCTCGCCCAGAGCGGGCTACTTCTTC. It translates to CASSSPRAGYFF.

There are many counts of this clone. Just one base apart from a much larger clone, this may be a read error. The rearrangement joins TRBV2 to TRBJ2-1; TRBD2 matches 7 bases. In germline, CDR1 is SNHLY, CDR2 FYNNEI. This CDR3 spans 15 amino acids. CDR3 protein: CASSEETSRHNGQFF. As DNA, the CDR3 is TGTGCCAGCAGTGAAGAGACTAGCCGGCACAATGGGCAGTTCTTC.

This clone was found many times. The gene calls are TRBV11-2 and TRBJ2-5, with 14 bases that match TRBD2. Trimming took 1 base from V and 5 from J; bases not matched to a gene: 9. Germline V gene lookup returns CDR1 SGHAT and CDR2 FQNNGV. The CDR3 spans 18 residues. The CDR3 loop reads CASSLGLAGGSGWETQYF. The CDR3 bases are TGTGCCAGCAGCTTAGGACTAGCGGGGGGGAGTGGTTGGGAGACCCAGTACTTC.

Points on this clone: With a much larger clone just one base away, this may be a read error. The chain is built from TRBV24-1 and TRBJ2-7; D is perhaps TRBD2 (6 bases). The germline CDR1 and CDR2 sequences are KGHDR and SFDVKD. The CDR3 has 12 residues. V shed 4 bases and J shed 8 bases, with 11 bases lying between them. In nucleotides, the CDR3 is TGTGCCACCAGTGAGGAGGGAGCGCAGCAGTACTTC. It specifies CATSEEGAQQYF.

As for this clone: A much larger clonotype is one base distant, so this may be a read error. The J gene is TRBJ1-2, the V gene TRBV18; D may be TRBD1 (5 bases). This CDR3 is 15 amino acids long. Trimming stripped 5 bases from V and 4 bases from J, with 17 bases between. Germline assignment: CDR1 KGHSH and CDR2 LQKENI. The CDR3 here is CASSDKTVPLYGYTF. The DNA for the CDR3 is TGTGCCAGCTCAGACAAGACAGTGCCTCTCTATGGCTACACCTTC.

In its sample, this clone was seen many times. This CDR3 reads CASGTGYSNQPQHF. CDR3 bases: TGTGCCAGCGGGACAGGCTATAGCAATCAGCCCCAGCATTTT. The chain joins TRBV7-2 to TRBJ1-5, with 8 bases lining up with TRBD1. The V gene's germline CDR1 is SGHTA and CDR2 FQGNSA. V was pared by 8 bases and J by 0 bases, with 3 bases of the junction left unmatched. The CDR3 consists of 14 residues.

By proportion, this clone is medium-sized (0.01 to 0.1%). The V call is TRBV28, the J call TRBJ1-1; the D gene is possibly TRBD1 (6 bases). This CDR3 has 12 residues. Germline V gives CDR1 MDHEN, CDR2 SYDVKM. V was trimmed by 5 bases and J by 4 bases, leaving 8 bases between them. The CDR3 protein is CASSQDSTEAFF. The CDR3 DNA follows: TGTGCCAGCAGTCAGGACAGCACTGAAGCTTTCTTT.

V gene TRBV2 combines with J gene TRBJ2-7; 8 bases match TRBD2. V was clipped by 3 bases and J by 6 bases; unmatched bases: 7. The V gene's germline CDR1 is SNHLY and CDR2 FYNNEI. The CDR3 spans 14 residues. The CDR3, as DNA: TGTGCCAGCAGTGATACCGGGAGGGAGTCCGAGCAGTACTTC. This encodes CASSDTGRESEQYF.

A single count supports this clone. V and J are TRBV7-2 and TRBJ1-2; no firm D call. Germline loops: CDR1 SGHTA, CDR2 FQGNSA. The CDR3 sequence is 15 residues long. V dropped 0 bases and J dropped 2 bases, with 10 bases sitting between them. The CDR3 loop is CASSLAVLANYGYTF. CDR3 coding DNA: TGTGCCAGCAGCTTAGCGGTCCTAGCCAACTATGGCTACACCTTC. The full variable domain, in which reference TRBV7-2 and TRBJ1-2 provide the parts outside the CDR3, is GAGVSQSPSNKVTEKGKDVELRCDPISGHTALYWYRQSLGQGLEFLIYFQGNSAPDKSGLPSDRFSAERTGGSVSTLTIQRTQQEDSAVYLCASSLAVLANYGYTFGSGTRLTVV.

This clone came up many times. An end of the junction does not agree with germline; a read error may underlie this. The V and J genes are TRBV19 and TRBJ2-7; the D call may be TRBD1 or TRBD2 (5 bases each). Looked up from germline, CDR1 is LNHDA and CDR2 is SQIVND (reference sequence). This CDR3 has 12 amino acids. The CDR3 protein is CASQPRDGRIGF. Here the CDR3 DNA reads TGTGCCAGCCAACCCCGGGACGGACGAATAGGCTTC.

The V call is TRBV6-1, the J call TRBJ1-2; D ambiguous. V shed 9 bases and J shed 4 bases, with 18 bases lying between them. The CDR3 sequence is 14 residues long. CDR1 and CDR2 (germline): MNHNS, SASEGT. Here the CDR3 DNA reads TGTGCCAGTATCGGTTTCAATATCGGCTATGGCTACACCTTC. Amino acid sequence: CASIGFNIGYGYTF.

As to this clone: A much bigger clone sits one base away, suggesting this may be a read error. This same CDR3 is encoded by further DNA sequences in the sample. The chain carries TRBV18 and TRBJ1-5, with a possible D match to TRBD1 (6 bases). The CDR3 runs 16 residues. The germline V gene encodes CDR1 KGHSH and CDR2 LQKENI. V was pared by 2 bases and J by 13 bases, with 24 bases between. The CDR3 nucleotides read TGTGCCAGCTCACCAAATCAGGACAGCTCATCGGCGCCACAGCATTTT. It encodes CASSPNQDSSSAPQHF. Full variable domain (outside the CDR3, taken from reference TRBV18 and TRBJ1-5): NAGVMQNPRHLVRRRGQEARLRCSPMKGHSHVYWYRQLPEEGLKFMVYLQKENIIDESGMPKERFSAEFPKEGPSILRIQQVVRGDSAAYFCASSPNQDSSSAPQHFGDGTRLSIL.

In its sample, this clone was seen many times. The CDR3 ends on some other residue instead of the conserved phenylalanine or tryptophan, so this is likely a read error. The V call is TRBV24-1, the J call TRBJ1-2, with D unclear. V lost 7 bases to trimming and J lost 2 bases, with 10 bases between them. Per germline, CDR1 KGHDR and CDR2 SFDVKD. This CDR3 is built from 13 residues. CDR3 sequence: CATRADGNYGYTL. The CDR3 DNA follows: TGTGCCACCAGAGCGGACGGAAACTATGGCTACACCCTC.

V is TRBV2 and J is TRBJ2-2; either TRBD1 or TRBD2 may fit D (5 bases each). The germline V gene encodes CDR1 SNHLY and CDR2 FYNNEI. This CDR3 is built from 14 residues. Trimming removed 5 bases from V and 7 bases from J, with 14 bases in between. The chain's CDR3 is CASSQQRGRGELFF. CDR3 sequence (DNA): TGTGCCAGCAGTCAACAACGGGGCCGCGGGGAGCTGTTTTTT.

This clone is judged medium-sized (0.01 to 0.1%). The chain joins TRBV6-1 to TRBJ1-2, with 11 bases identical to TRBD1. The CDR3 covers 18 residues. Looked up from germline, CDR1 is MNHNS and CDR2 is SASEGT. V trimming: 3 bases; J trimming: 0 bases; junction bases outside the gene matches: 9. As DNA, the CDR3 is TGTGCCAGCAGTGATTTTGGGGACAGGGGGACGACTAACTATGGCTACACCTTC. It is translated as CASSDFGDRGTTNYGYTF.

This clone appeared many times. The V gene is TRBV11-2, the J gene TRBJ1-2; D may be TRBD1 (5 bases). The CDR3 totals 13 residues. Trimming removed 5 bases at V and 4 bases at J, with 11 bases between. In germline, CDR1 is SGHAT, CDR2 FQNNGV. DNA of the CDR3: TGTGCCAGCAGCCTGGGGGGAGGCTATGGCTACACCTTC. Amino acids: CASSLGGGYGYTF. Drawing the rest from reference TRBV11-2 and TRBJ1-2, the complete variable domain is EAGVAQSPRYKIIEKRQSVAFWCNPISGHATLYWYQQILGQGPKLLIQFQNNGVVDDSQLPKDRFSAERLKGVDSTLKIQPAKLEDSAVYLCASSLGGGYGYTFGSGTRLTVV.

By share, this clone counts as medium-sized (0.01 to 0.1%). The chain is built from TRBV28 and TRBJ1-2, with no clear D. Germline V gene sequence: CDR1 MDHEN, CDR2 SYDVKM. V lost 6 bases and J lost 2, with 10 bases in between. The CDR3 is 13 residues long. The CDR3 coding sequence is TGTGCCAGCAGAGAGGAGGCGAACTATGGCTACACCTTC. It translates to CASREEANYGYTF.

This clone was detected ten times or more. The rearrangement uses TRBV6-1 and TRBJ1-5; D call uncertain. V lost 2 bases and J lost 4, with 9 bases in between. This CDR3 region has 14 residues. Germline loops: CDR1 MNHNS, CDR2 SASEGT. The CDR3: CASSESGINQPQHF. The CDR3 nucleotides read TGTGCCAGCAGTGAATCTGGGATAAATCAGCCCCAGCATTTT.

The sample holds a few counts of this clone. The V call is TRBV6-2 or TRBV6-3, the J call TRBJ1-2; 7 bases are a match to TRBD1. Looked up from germline, CDR1 is MNHEY and CDR2 is SVGEGT. The CDR3 runs to 15 residues. Unmatched junction bases numbered 10, after V lost 5 bases and J lost 4 bases. For the CDR3, the DNA is TGTGCCAGCAGTCTCTCCTCCGGGACAGCCTATGGCTACACCTTC. It codes for CASSLSSGTAYGYTF.

There are many counts of this clone. This may be a read error, as it is one base from a much larger clone. The CDR3 here is CASGLSGPNQPQHF. CDR3 sequence (DNA): TGTGCCAGCGGTTTGTCGGGACCTAATCAGCCCCAGCATTTT. J is TRBJ1-5 and V is TRBV28, with D maybe TRBD1 (5 bases). The germline V gene has CDR1 MDHEN and CDR2 SYDVKM. The CDR3 totals 14 residues.

This clone was detected a few times. Mismatch with germline at one junction end may stem from a read error. The same CDR3 also results from other DNA sequences found in this sample. The chain uses TRBV6-2 or TRBV6-3 and TRBJ2-1; no firm D call. CDR3 length: 15 residues. The germline V gene encodes CDR1 MNHEY and CDR2 SVGEGT. CDR3 sequence reads: CASILGRSSYNEQFF. In DNA form, the CDR3 reads TGTGCAAGCATTTTGGGCAGGAGCTCCTACAATGAGCAGTTCTTC.